The clone carrying this T cell receptor (beta chain) occurred once. Its matching antigen is unknown. The PCR ran on 60 Vbeta and 13 Jbeta primers. Profiling relied on immunoSEQ multiplex PCR, and the TCRdb table lists in-frame clones only, not all of them. The sample contains roughly 140,000 clones, 78% of which appear only once. This record belongs to a study of cytomegalovirus exposure and HLA in healthy donors. Overall study context: T cells numbering about 180 million yielded some 100 million unique TCR beta sequences in an earlier analysis.

This CDR3 has 16 amino acids. The germline V gene encodes CDR1 SGDLS and CDR2 YYNGEE. The V and J ends lost 3 bases and 0 bases respectively, with 10 bases between them. Healthy individuals who donated bone marrow served as the donors. General study points: Among the CMV-associated chains, three were confirmed in vitro as specific for CMV antigens.

J is TRBJ1-6 and V is TRBV9, with D possibly being TRBD1 (6 bases). The sample comprised PBMCs. The TCR was taken from a woman aged 18-30 years in good health and CMV-seropositive. The CDR3 protein is CASSGGGLSYNSPLHF. In DNA form, the CDR3 reads TGTGCCAGCAGCGGGGGGGGGCTCTCCTATAATTCACCCCTCCACTTT.